These 15 T cell receptor beta chains originate from one sample sequenced in a study of blood T cells in healthy people across ages. Through a sample-barcoded 5' primer and a J-beta primer mix, a second PCR was run for roughly 7 to 11 cycles. Each CDR3 protein is one row after TCRdb ran MiXCR on the 5' RACE reads. The data hold fewer than 2 million distinct CDR3 sequences, with approximately 40% observed a single time. The specimen was blood. These receptor sequences come from a human donor in good health.

As for this clonotype: A junction end diverges from the germline sequence, so it may reflect a read error. The CDR3 is CAGSYKTQGTNYGYTF. CDR3 bases: TGCGCCGGCAGCTATAAGACCCAGGGAACTAACTATGGCTACACCTTC. The chain joins TRBV4-3 to TRBJ1-2, with D possibly matching TRBD1 (5 bases). Germline V gene data show CDR1 as LGHNA and CDR2 as YSLEER. The CDR3 has 16 residues.

V is TRBV7-2 and J is TRBJ2-5, with D unresolved. Germline-derived CDR1 and CDR2 are SGHTA and FQGNSA. This CDR3 contains 13 residues. Between the trimmed V and J ends, which lost 5 bases and 11 bases, there was a span of 18 bases. The CDR3 reads CASSPGPKLEQYF. The CDR3 DNA reads as TGTGCCAGCAGCCCCGGGCCCAAGCTGGAGCAGTACTTC.

This clonotype occurred a few times. This chain links TRBV29-1 with TRBJ2-3, with D maybe TRBD1 (6 bases). From germline, CDR1 is SQVTM and CDR2 ANQGSEA. The CDR3 covers 14 residues. Between the trimmed V and J ends, which lost 4 bases and 4 bases, there was a span of 15 bases. CDR3 region: CSVGVGQGPDTQYF. DNA for the CDR3: TGCAGCGTTGGCGTAGGGCAGGGGCCAGATACGCAGTATTTT.

This chain joins TRBV20-1 and TRBJ1-1; D is unclear. This CDR3 comprises 18 residues. Trimming pared 3 bases from V and 0 bases from J, leaving 23 bases between. Germline V gives CDR1 DFQATT, CDR2 SNEGSKA (reference sequence). The CDR3 loop reads CSASPLLVTALLNTEAFF. For the CDR3, the DNA is TGCAGTGCTAGTCCCTTGTTAGTCACAGCCTTATTGAACACTGAAGCTTTCTTT.

This sequence joins TRBV20-1 and TRBJ2-1, with D possibly being TRBD1 (6 bases). Looked up from germline, CDR1 is DFQATT and CDR2 is SNEGSKA (reference sequence). V was trimmed by 3 bases and J by 4 bases, leaving 13 bases between them. This CDR3 has 14 residues. CDR3 DNA sequence: TGCAGTGCTAGTTTAATGACAGGATACAATGAGCAGTTCTTC. Translating it yields CSASLMTGYNEQFF.

V is TRBV6-2 or TRBV6-3 and J is TRBJ2-3; 11 nucleotides match TRBD2. The CDR3 is 14 residues long. V lost 6 bases to trimming and J lost 7 bases; unmatched junction nucleotides: 6. Germline V gene sequence: CDR1 MNHEY, CDR2 SVGEGT. The CDR3 DNA reads as TGTGCCAGCAGACTAGCGGGGGTCCGGTATACGCAGTATTTT. This encodes CASRLAGVRYTQYF.

This chain links TRBV5-1 with TRBJ1-1; D gene uncertain. The CDR3 runs 12 residues. Germline loops: CDR1 SGHRS, CDR2 YFSETQ. The V end was cut by 2 bases, the J end by 7 bases, with 9 bases between. CDR3 region: CASSFAGIEAFF. The DNA for the CDR3 is TGCGCCAGCAGCTTCGCCGGGATTGAAGCTTTCTTT.

The gene calls are TRBV5-1 and TRBJ2-3; TRBD2 matches 9 bases. V was clipped by 1 base and J by 6 bases; unmatched bases: 12. CDR1 and CDR2 (germline): SGHRS, YFSETQ. The CDR3 loop spans 17 amino acids. CDR3 in DNA: TGCGCCAGCAGCTTGAGACGGGAGGCTAGCGGGGCCGATACGCAGTATTTT. As protein: CASSLRREASGADTQYF.

The chain recombines TRBV7-9 with TRBJ1-2, with a weak D call TRBD1 (5 bases). Looked up from germline, CDR1 is SEHNR and CDR2 is FQNEAQ (reference sequence). The V and J ends lost 5 bases and 8 bases respectively, with 18 bases between them. The CDR3 runs to 14 residues. The CDR3 DNA sequence: TGTGCCAGCAGCCCGCGGGTCCAGGGTGAGGGCTACACCTTC. This codes for CASSPRVQGEGYTF.

The chain joins TRBV20-1 to TRBJ2-4; perhaps D is TRBD1 or TRBD2 (5 bases each). Germline V gene data show CDR1 as DFQATT and CDR2 as SNEGSKA (reference sequence). The V gene lost 5 bases and the J gene lost 13 bases, with 27 bases spanning the gap. The CDR3 runs 15 residues. The CDR3 region has the DNA TGCAGTGCTGGCCGCCGGGACGGGACCCCTTGGGAGCAGTACTTC. The encoded protein is CSAGRRDGTPWEQYF.

Only a few counts were recorded for this clonotype. The chain is built from TRBV7-3 and TRBJ1-1; D remains unclear. The V end lost 4 bases, the J end lost 4 bases, and 10 bases lay between the germline ends. This CDR3 comprises 13 residues. The V gene's germline CDR1 is SGHTA and CDR2 FQGTGA. CDR3 coding DNA: TGTGCCAGCAGCTACGGGCGTACCACTGAAGCTTTCTTT. Protein: CASSYGRTTEAFF.

This clonotype was seen only a few times. The chain is built from TRBV7-6 and TRBJ2-6; D remains unclear. CDR1 is SGHVS and CDR2 is FNYEAQ in the germline V gene. V was pared by 11 bases and J by 2 bases, with 10 bases between. The CDR3 totals 13 residues. This chain's CDR3 is CAVTPPGANVLTF. The CDR3 nucleotides are TGTGCCGTCACGCCCCCTGGGGCCAACGTCCTGACTTTC.

This clonotype appeared a few times. The rearrangement links TRBV3-1 to TRBJ2-7, with D uncertain. The CDR3 runs to 14 residues. Germline CDR1 reads LGHDT; CDR2 reads YNNKEL (reference sequence). With 0 bases removed from V and 0 bases from J, the gap between germline ends came to 6 bases. CDR3 in amino acids: CASSQDGVSYEQYF. CDR3 DNA sequence: TGTGCCAGCAGCCAAGATGGGGTCTCCTACGAGCAGTACTTC.

This clonotype has just a few counts. The chain joins TRBV5-5 to TRBJ2-7; TRBD1 matches at 7 bases. CDR1 is SGHKS and CDR2 is YYEKEE in the germline V gene (reference sequence). This CDR3 region has 14 residues. The ends lost 4 bases at V and 2 bases at J; junction bases unmatched: 6. This chain's CDR3 is CASSLQGTAYEQYF. In nucleotides, the CDR3 is TGTGCCAGCAGCCTCCAAGGGACAGCCTACGAGCAGTACTTC. The full variable domain, completed using reference TRBV5-5 and TRBJ2-7, is DAGVTQSPTHLIKTRGQQVTLRCSPISGHKSVSWYQQVLGQGPQFIFQYYEKEERGRGNFPDRFSARQFPNYSSELNVNALLLGDSALYLCASSLQGTAYEQYFGPGTRLTVT.

This sequence joins TRBV15 and TRBJ2-5, with TRBD2 as a possible D gene (5 bases). The germline V and J ends were trimmed by 1 base and 5 bases, with 11 bases remaining between them. CDR1 is LNHNV and CDR2 is YYDKDF in the germline V gene (reference sequence). This CDR3 comprises 14 residues. DNA of the CDR3: TGTGCCACCAGCAGAGGAGGGCCCAGGGAGACCCAGTACTTC. Its protein product is CATSRGGPRETQYF.